The clone carrying this TCR beta chain appeared many times. Its matching antigen is unknown. The sample originates from a study of naive and memory T cell subsets. Findings and caveats of the study: In naive cells, over 95% of TCR sequences were seen only once.

The CDR3 sequence is 16 residues long. V was trimmed by 5 bases and J by 1 base, leaving 15 bases between them. Germline V gives CDR1 SGHVS, CDR2 FNYEAQ. Two oligonucleotides, mixed equimolar, formed the beta constant-region primer covering TRBC1 and TRBC2. Ligated cDNA was amplified by four rounds of PCR with nested alpha and beta constant-region primers and SP2. TCRdb re-called the UMI-ligation and nested PCR reads with MiXCR, one entry per CDR3 protein. The sample has approximately 80,000 distinct CDR3 sequences, roughly 9.2% seen once. The chain joins TRBV7-6 to TRBJ2-1, with a tentative D call TRBD2 (6 bases). This TCR came from a human donor in good health. Sequenced input: naive CD8+ T cells from blood. CDR3 sequence (DNA): TGTGCCAGCAGCCCCGCCTATCGGGAGTCCTACAATGAGCAGTTCTTC. Encoded protein: CASSPAYRESYNEQFF.